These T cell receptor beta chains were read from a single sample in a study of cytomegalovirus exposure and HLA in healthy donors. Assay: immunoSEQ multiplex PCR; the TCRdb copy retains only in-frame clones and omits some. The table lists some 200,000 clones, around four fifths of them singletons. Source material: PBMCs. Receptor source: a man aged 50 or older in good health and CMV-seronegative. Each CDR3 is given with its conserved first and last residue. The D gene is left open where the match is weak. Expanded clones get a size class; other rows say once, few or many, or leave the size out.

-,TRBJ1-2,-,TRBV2,CASSETGSGYGYTF,TGTGCCAGCAGTGAAACAGGGAGTGGCTATGGCTACACCTTC
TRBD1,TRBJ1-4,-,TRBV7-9,CASSYGTGLNEKLFF,TGTGCCAGCAGCTATGGGACAGGGCTTAATGAAAAACTGTTTTTT
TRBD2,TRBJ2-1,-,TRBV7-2,CASSPRLAGGRNEQFF,TGTGCCAGCAGCCCGAGACTAGCGGGAGGACGGAATGAGCAGTTCTTC
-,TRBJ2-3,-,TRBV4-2,CASTSGGTTQYF,TGTGCCAGCACCAGCGGCGGGACTACGCAGTATTTT
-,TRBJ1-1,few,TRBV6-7,CASRPTGQAFF,TGTGCCAGCAGACCCACAGGGCAAGCTTTCTTT
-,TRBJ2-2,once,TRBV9,CASSVVPLGGGTGELFF,TGTGCCAGCAGCGTAGTCCCCCTAGGGGGTGGAACCGGGGAGCTGTTTTTT
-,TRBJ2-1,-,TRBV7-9,CASSKGAVNEQFF,TGTGCCAGCAGCAAAGGGGCGGTCAATGAGCAGTTCTTC
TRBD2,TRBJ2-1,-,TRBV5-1,CASSLSGTTYNEQFF,TGCGCCAGCAGCTTGTCCGGGACTACCTACAATGAGCAGTTCTTC
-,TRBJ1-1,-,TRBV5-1,CASSLGGLDTEAFF,TGCGCCAGCAGCTTGGGGGGACTGGACACTGAAGCTTTCTTT
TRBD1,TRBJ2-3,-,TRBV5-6,CASSPETKGAEAQYF,TGTGCCAGCAGTCCCGAGACGAAGGGGGCCGAGGCGCAGTATTTT
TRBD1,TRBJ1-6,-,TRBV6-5,CASSRVGQGGSPLHF,TGTGCCAGCAGCCGAGTAGGACAGGGTGGTTCACCCCTCCACTTT
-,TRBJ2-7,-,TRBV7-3,CASSLRRDSSYEQYF,TGTGCCAGCAGCTTACGTCGTGACAGCTCCTACGAGCAGTACTTC
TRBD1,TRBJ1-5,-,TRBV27,CASKGIRGLYSNQPQHF,TGTGCCAGCAAAGGCATCAGGGGGCTGTATAGCAATCAGCCCCAGCATTTT
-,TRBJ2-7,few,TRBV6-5,CASSELALNEQYF,TGTGCCAGCAGTGAATTAGCCCTGAACGAGCAGTACTTC
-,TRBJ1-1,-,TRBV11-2,CASSSRNDRHTEAFF,TGTGCCAGCAGCTCCAGAAATGACAGACACACTGAAGCTTTCTTT
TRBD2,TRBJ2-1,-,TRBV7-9,CASSPSGSGWNEQFF,TGTGCCAGCAGCCCTAGCGGGAGTGGGTGGAATGAGCAGTTCTTC
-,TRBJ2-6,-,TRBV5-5,CASSDGQSAGANVLTF,TGTGCCAGCAGCGACGGACAGTCGGCCGGGGCCAACGTCCTGACTTTC
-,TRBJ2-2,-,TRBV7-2,CASSPSGHTNTGELFF,TGTGCCAGCAGCCCAAGTGGACATACGAACACCGGGGAGCTGTTTTTT
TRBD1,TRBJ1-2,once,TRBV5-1,CASSDGTGNGYTF,TGCGCCAGCAGCGACGGGACAGGGAATGGCTACACCTTC
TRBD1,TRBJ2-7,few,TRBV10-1,CASSENRGSYEQYF,TGCGCCAGCAGTGAGAACAGGGGGTCCTACGAGCAGTACTTC
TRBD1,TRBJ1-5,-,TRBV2,CASNTGGHSNQPQHF,TGTGCCAGCAATACAGGGGGTCATAGCAATCAGCCCCAGCATTTT
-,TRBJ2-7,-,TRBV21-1,CASSKARGRLAGDEQYF,TGTGCCAGCAGCAAAGCTAGAGGTAGGCTAGCGGGCGACGAGCAGTACTTC
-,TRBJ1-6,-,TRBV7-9,CASGRTVNSPLHF,TGTGCCAGCGGTAGGACAGTGAATTCACCCCTCCACTTT
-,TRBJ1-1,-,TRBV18,CASSPQGRLDTEAFF,TGTGCCAGCTCACCGCAGGGGCGATTGGACACTGAAGCTTTCTTT
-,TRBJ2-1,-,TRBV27,CASSFLGQHRYNEQFF,TGTGCCAGCAGTTTCCTCGGACAGCATAGGTACAATGAGCAGTTCTTC
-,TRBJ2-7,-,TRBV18,CASSPLPPSRDLSYEQYF,TGTGCCAGCTCACCGCTTCCCCCCAGCCGGGACTTGTCCTACGAGCAGTACTTC
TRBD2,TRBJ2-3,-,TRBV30,CAWTPGGGRPDTQYF,TGTGCCTGGACCCCCGGGGGGGGGAGGCCAGATACGCAGTATTTT
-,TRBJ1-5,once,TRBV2,CASSVYSNQPQHF,TGTGCCAGCAGTGTCTATAGCAATCAGCCCCAGCATTTT
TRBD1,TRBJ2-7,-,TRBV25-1,CASSDATGNGPYEQYF,TGTGCCAGCAGTGATGCGACAGGGAACGGCCCCTACGAGCAGTACTTC
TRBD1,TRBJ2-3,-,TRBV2,CASSGEQGNTQYF,TGTGCCAGCAGTGGGGAACAGGGGAATACGCAGTATTTT